The TCR beta chain under discussion was sequenced for a study of blood T cell repertoires in COVID-19. Method: immunoSEQ multiplex PCR; TCRdb's copy keeps in-frame clones and lacks some. The sample lists roughly 200,000 clones; more than 65% were seen once. Trimming removed 0 bases from V and 1 base from J; junction bases left unmatched: 9. The CDR3 contains 17 residues. Germline lookup yields CDR1 SGHRS and CDR2 YFSETQ. Specimen: peripheral blood. The source is an elderly woman with acute or convalescent COVID-19. The V gene is TRBV5-1, the J gene TRBJ1-1; 7 nucleotides agree with TRBD1. CDR3 in amino acids: CASSLAAGGKENTEAFF. CDR3 nucleotide sequence: TGCGCCAGCAGCTTGGCGGCAGGGGGAAAGGAGAACACTGAAGCTTTCTTT.